The 16 T cell receptor beta chains in this list originate from one sample, sequenced in a study of response to subunit inactivated influenza vaccine (dated by TCRdb to about 2018). Preparation of the library involved RT-PCR. Sequencing relied on an Illumina HiSeq 2500. TCRdb itself trimmed the public reads at Q25 with fastp, ran MiXCR and retained productive beta chains. Merged by CDR3 protein, the rows form single entries marked with the most common genes and DNA. Present in this sample are hundreds of thousands of distinct CDR3 sequences, about 15% of which were seen just once. The ten largest clones capture around 7.6% of the sample. The source was PBMCs from blood, collected less than 15 days before vaccination. Every receptor here comes from a man in his forties or fifties who received an inactivated influenza vaccine. Donor details come from another sample of the same person, matched by shared clones.

The gene calls are TRBV6-1 and TRBJ2-7; 8 nucleotides line up with TRBD1. Per germline, CDR1 MNHNS and CDR2 SASEGT. There are 15 residues in the CDR3. The junction had 7 bases not matched to a gene; V was cut back by 6 bases and J by 0 bases. This CDR3 reads CASRELGQVSYEQYF. The CDR3 bases are TGTGCCAGCAGGGAACTGGGACAGGTCTCCTACGAGCAGTACTTC.

This clonotype was observed at least ten times. The V gene is TRBV11-2, the J gene TRBJ2-1, with D unresolved. Germline V gene data show CDR1 as SGHAT and CDR2 as FQNNGV. V was clipped by 3 bases and J by 2 bases, with 8 bases between them. The CDR3 loop spans 14 amino acids. In DNA, the CDR3 is TGTGCCAGCAGCTTGACAAGGACCTACAATGAGCAGTTCTTC. Translating gives CASSLTRTYNEQFF.

There are a few counts of this clonotype. The V and J genes are TRBV19 and TRBJ1-5; TRBD1 matches at 10 bases. The CDR3 is 16 residues long. The germline CDR1 and CDR2 sequences are LNHDA and SQIVND (reference sequence). V was clipped by 1 base and J by 10 bases; unmatched bases: 10. The CDR3 here is CASSIGDRGLGGPQHF. The CDR3 nucleotides are TGTGCCAGTAGTATAGGGGACAGGGGTCTGGGGGGACCCCAGCATTTT.

The table lists this clonotype with many counts. The chain combines TRBV5-1 with TRBJ2-3; D is unclear. The germline gives CDR1 SGHRS, CDR2 YFSETQ. Trimming cost V 0 bases and J 3 bases, with 11 bases left between them. The CDR3 spans 15 residues. The chain's CDR3 is CASSLEGRLTDTQYF. The CDR3 region has the DNA TGCGCCAGCAGCTTGGAGGGCAGGCTAACAGATACGCAGTATTTT.

This clonotype was detected a few times. This sequence joins TRBV5-1 and TRBJ2-7, with D uncertain. V lost 4 bases, J lost 5 bases, and 16 bases lay in between. Germline loops: CDR1 SGHRS, CDR2 YFSETQ. The CDR3 is 14 residues long. The CDR3 sequence: CASSANARNNEQYF. The CDR3 DNA is TGCGCCAGCAGCGCGAATGCCAGGAACAACGAGCAGTACTTC. Full variable domain (outside the CDR3, taken from reference TRBV5-1 and TRBJ2-7): KAGVTQTPRYLIKTRGQQVTLSCSPISGHRSVSWYQQTPGQGLQFLFEYFSETQRNKGNFPGRFSGRQFSNSRSEMNVSTLELGDSALYLCASSANARNNEQYFGPGTRLTVT.

This clonotype turned up a few times. V is TRBV10-1 and J is TRBJ1-5; TRBD1 is a possible D gene (5 bases). V lost 3 bases and J 9 bases, leaving 21 bases between the germline ends. Germline V gene sequence: CDR1 WNHNN, CDR2 SYGVQD (reference sequence). The CDR3 length is 16 residues. CDR3 DNA: TGCGCCAGCAGTGACATTGCCGGGACCTATAATTGGCCCCAGCATTTT. This codes for CASSDIAGTYNWPQHF.

This clonotype was recorded many times. The V gene is TRBV12-3 or TRBV12-4, the J gene TRBJ1-5, with TRBD1 identical over 7 bases. The CDR3 sequence is 15 residues long. The junction had 8 bases not matched to a gene; V was cut back by 6 bases and J by 3 bases. CDR3 in amino acids: CASSAQGTSNQPQHF. In DNA form, the CDR3 reads TGTGCCAGCAGCGCACAGGGGACCTCCAATCAGCCCCAGCATTTT.

This clonotype was observed a handful of times. V and J are TRBV20-1 and TRBJ2-5; TRBD2 aligns across 7 bases. Germline V gives CDR1 DFQATT, CDR2 SNEGSKA (reference sequence). The CDR3 sequence is 12 residues long. With 6 bases clipped from V and 5 bases from J, the junction kept 6 bases outside the gene matches. The CDR3 is CSAKLALETQYF. CDR3 nucleotide sequence: TGCAGTGCAAAACTAGCGCTCGAGACCCAGTACTTC.

This clonotype was seen ten or more times. The chain employs TRBV5-7 and TRBJ2-1; 7 nucleotides agree with TRBD2. TRBV5-7 is an ORF for which the function is uncertain. The CDR3 consists of 15 residues. V dropped 1 base and J dropped 5; count of bases not matched to a gene: 6. CDR3 sequence reads: CASSLTLADHNEQFF. The CDR3 DNA follows: TGTGCCAGCAGCTTGACCCTAGCGGATCACAATGAGCAGTTCTTC.

This sequence joins TRBV12-3 or TRBV12-4 and TRBJ2-5, with D tentatively TRBD1 (5 bases). The CDR3 is 14 residues long. With 5 bases removed from V and 1 base from J, the gap between germline ends came to 11 bases. The CDR3 sequence: CASSARQFQETQYF. The CDR3 DNA follows: TGTGCCAGCAGTGCCAGACAGTTCCAAGAGACCCAGTACTTC.

This clonotype was detected only a few times. V and J are TRBV5-1 and TRBJ1-6; D gene uncertain. This CDR3 comprises 15 residues. Germline assignment: CDR1 SGHRS and CDR2 YFSETQ. Trimming stripped 0 bases from V and 9 bases from J, with 13 bases between. For the CDR3, the DNA is TGCGCCAGCAGCTTGGAGACATCGGTGGGTTCACCCCTCCACTTT. The encoded protein is CASSLETSVGSPLHF.

This clonotype was detected many times. The chain is built from TRBV5-1 and TRBJ1-4; unclear D gene. Germline loops: CDR1 SGHRS, CDR2 YFSETQ. The CDR3 length is 14 residues. V was clipped by 4 bases and J by 5 bases, with 12 bases between them. CDR3 loop: CASSGRGGNEKLFF. The CDR3 DNA follows: TGCGCCAGCAGCGGAAGAGGCGGGAATGAAAAACTGTTTTTT.

The CDR3 here is CASSYSPWRLRETQYF. CDR3 DNA: TGTGCCAGCAGTTACTCCCCATGGAGGCTACGGGAGACCCAGTACTTC. V gene TRBV6-2 or TRBV6-3 combines with J gene TRBJ2-5; TRBD2 is a possible D gene (5 bases). The CDR3 spans 16 residues. Trimming took off 0 bases at V and 5 bases at J, with 16 bases between the two ends. Germline V CDR1 and CDR2: MNHEY, SVGEGT.

The chain links TRBV20-1 to TRBJ2-1, with D perhaps matching TRBD1 (6 bases). There are 15 residues in the CDR3. CDR1 DFQATT and CDR2 SNEGSKA come from the germline V gene (reference sequence). Trimming shortened V by 6 bases and J by 6 bases, and 21 bases separated the two germline ends. The CDR3 loop reads CSAVGWGRIRNEQFF. CDR3 in DNA: TGCAGTGCGGTTGGGTGGGGGCGTATTCGCAATGAGCAGTTCTTC.

The CDR3 protein is CASSVIGADPHEQYF. The CDR3 nucleotides are TGTGCCAGCAGCGTAATTGGAGCGGACCCCCACGAGCAGTACTTC. The chain employs TRBV9 and TRBJ2-7, with D possibly matching TRBD2 (5 bases). Germline V gene lookup returns CDR1 SGDLS and CDR2 YYNGEE. The CDR3 is 15 amino acids. V shed 1 base and J shed 5 bases, with 16 bases lying between them.

The J gene is TRBJ2-5, the V gene TRBV11-2, with 8 bases matching TRBD2. The V segment lost 5 bases and the J segment 3 bases; nucleotides outside the gene matches: 8. In germline, CDR1 is SGHAT, CDR2 FQNNGV. This CDR3 has 15 amino acids. The CDR3 is CASSALAGRKETQYF. CDR3 coding DNA: TGTGCCAGCAGCGCCCTAGCGGGTCGAAAAGAGACCCAGTACTTC.